This TCR beta chain was sequenced for a study of T-cell reconstitution after alpha-beta-depleted transplantation in children. Unique molecular identifiers tagged the TCRbeta library. TCRdb reanalysed the PCR reads using MiXCR and keeps one entry per CDR3 protein. The table has more than 450,000 distinct CDR3 sequences, around 18% seen once. CDR1 and CDR2 (germline): SGHDN, FVKESK. Trimming cost V 3 bases and J 7 bases, with 10 bases left between them. The CDR3 totals 12 residues. Only a few counts were recorded for this clonotype. This sequence originates from a human donor who donated a stem cell graft to a child with acute lymphoblastic leukemia. The sample was PBMCs from the stem cell graft donor, taken from the stem cell graft. V and J are TRBV14 and TRBJ2-7, with a tentative D call TRBD1 (5 bases). This CDR3 is CASSHGHLEQYF. DNA for the CDR3: TGTGCCAGCAGCCACGGACACCTAGAGCAGTACTTC.